These 5 T cell receptor beta chains originate from one sample sequenced in a study of blood T cell repertoires in COVID-19. The assay was immunoSEQ multiplex PCR, and TCRdb's table has in-frame clones only and misses some. The data contain 200,000 to 250,000 clones, nearly 90% of them singletons. The source material was peripheral blood. The source is a woman between 18 and 29 years old who had recovered from COVID-19.

This chain connects TRBV9 to TRBJ2-2; 12 bases line up with TRBD2. Trimming cost V 4 bases and J 3 bases; bases outside gene matches: 4. CDR3 length: 16 amino acids. Germline V lookup: CDR1 SGDLS, CDR2 YYNGEE. The CDR3 nucleotides read TGTGCCAGCAGCCCGCTAGCGGGAGGGTACACCGGGGAGCTGTTTTTT. Its translation: CASSPLAGGYTGELFF.

The chain combines TRBV19 with TRBJ1-5, with D maybe TRBD1 (6 bases). The V end lost 3 bases, the J end lost 9 bases, and 21 bases lay between the germline ends. Per germline, CDR1 LNHDA and CDR2 SQIVND (reference sequence). CDR3 length: 16 amino acids. Here the CDR3 reads CASSMLDGGLLRPQHF. The CDR3 nucleotides are TGTGCCAGTAGTATGCTGGATGGGGGCCTCTTAAGGCCCCAGCATTTT. Full variable domain (remainder filled in from reference TRBV19 and TRBJ1-5): DGGITQSPKYLFRKEGQNVTLSCEQNLNHDAMYWYRQDPGQGLRLIYYSQIVNDFQKGDIAEGYSVSREKKESFPLTVTSAQKNPTAFYLCASSMLDGGLLRPQHFGDGTRLSIL.

This clone turned up a few times. J is TRBJ1-2 and V is TRBV3-1 (or the pseudogene TRBV3-2), with D uncertain. The CDR3 is made up of 12 amino acids. V lost 1 base and J lost 4, with 4 bases in between. Germline V lookup: CDR1 LGHDT, CDR2 YNNKEL (reference sequence). CDR3 sequence: CASSQGGYGYTF. In DNA form, the CDR3 reads TGTGCCAGCAGCCAAGGAGGCTATGGCTACACCTTC.

The sample holds one count of this clone. The chain links TRBV5-6 to TRBJ2-2; perhaps TRBD1 as D (5 bases). Trimming removed 7 bases at V and 6 bases at J, with 16 bases between. Germline assignment: CDR1 SGHDT and CDR2 YYEEEE. The CDR3 length is 14 residues. In nucleotides, the CDR3 is TGTGCCAGCTCCCCAGGGAATCTCCCCGGGGAGCTGTTTTTT. It is translated as CASSPGNLPGELFF.

The chain has TRBV18 and TRBJ1-3; D remains ambiguous. The CDR3 totals 20 residues. Germline V CDR1 and CDR2: KGHSH, LQKENI. Trimming took off 2 bases at V and 2 bases at J, with 25 bases between the two ends. The CDR3 coding sequence is TGTGCCAGCTCACCAAAGATCATCACTCGAGCGCGGTTCCCTGGAAACACCATATATTTT. Residues: CASSPKIITRARFPGNTIYF.